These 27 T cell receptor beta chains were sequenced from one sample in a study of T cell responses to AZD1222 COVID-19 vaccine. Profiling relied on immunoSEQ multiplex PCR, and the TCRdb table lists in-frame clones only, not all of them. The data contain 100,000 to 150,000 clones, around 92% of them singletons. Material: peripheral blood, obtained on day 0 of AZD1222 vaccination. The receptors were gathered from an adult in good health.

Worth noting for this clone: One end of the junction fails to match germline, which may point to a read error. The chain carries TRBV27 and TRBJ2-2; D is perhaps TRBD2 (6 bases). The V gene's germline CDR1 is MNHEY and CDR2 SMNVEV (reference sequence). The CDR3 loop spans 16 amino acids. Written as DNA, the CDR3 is TGTGCCAGCCGTTTGGGGGGAGGCTCCTACACCGGGGAGCTGTTTTTT. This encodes CASRLGGGSYTGELFF.

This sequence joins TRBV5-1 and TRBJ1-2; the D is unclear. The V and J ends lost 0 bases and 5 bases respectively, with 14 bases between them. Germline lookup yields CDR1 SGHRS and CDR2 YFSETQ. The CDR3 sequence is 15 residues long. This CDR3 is CASSLEQEGIYGYTF. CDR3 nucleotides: TGCGCCAGCAGCTTGGAGCAGGAGGGTATTTATGGCTACACCTTC.

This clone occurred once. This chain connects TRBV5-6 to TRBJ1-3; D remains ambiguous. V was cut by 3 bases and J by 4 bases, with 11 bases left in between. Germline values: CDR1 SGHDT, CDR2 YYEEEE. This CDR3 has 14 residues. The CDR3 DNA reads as TGTGCCAGCAGCTCGGGCCGTCACGGAAACACCATATATTTT. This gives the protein CASSSGRHGNTIYF.

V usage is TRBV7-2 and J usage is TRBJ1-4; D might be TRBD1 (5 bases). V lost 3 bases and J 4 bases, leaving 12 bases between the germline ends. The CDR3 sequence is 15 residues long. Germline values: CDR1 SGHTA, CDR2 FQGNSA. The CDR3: CASSFPGNLNEKLFF. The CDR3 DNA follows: TGTGCCAGCAGCTTCCCAGGGAACCTTAATGAAAAACTGTTTTTT.

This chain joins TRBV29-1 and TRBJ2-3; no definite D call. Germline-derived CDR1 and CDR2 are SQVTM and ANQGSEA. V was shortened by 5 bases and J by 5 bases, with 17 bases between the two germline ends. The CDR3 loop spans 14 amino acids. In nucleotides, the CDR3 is TGCAGCGTTCGAGGCGTTTCGGGCGGAGATACGCAGTATTTT. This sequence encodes CSVRGVSGGDTQYF.

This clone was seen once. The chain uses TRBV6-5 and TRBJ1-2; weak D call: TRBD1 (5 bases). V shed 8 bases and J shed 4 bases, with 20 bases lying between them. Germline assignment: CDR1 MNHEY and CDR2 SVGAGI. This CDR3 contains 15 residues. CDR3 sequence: CASLRTQPRGYGYTF. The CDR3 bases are TGTGCCAGCCTGAGGACTCAACCGAGGGGCTATGGCTACACCTTC.

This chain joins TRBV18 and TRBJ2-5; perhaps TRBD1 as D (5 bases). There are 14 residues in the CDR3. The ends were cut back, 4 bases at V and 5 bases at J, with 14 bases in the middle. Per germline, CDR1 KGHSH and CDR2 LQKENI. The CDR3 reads CASSRGIGLETQYF. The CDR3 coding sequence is TGTGCCAGCTCACGGGGCATCGGATTGGAGACCCAGTACTTC. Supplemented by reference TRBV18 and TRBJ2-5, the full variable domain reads NAGVMQNPRHLVRRRGQEARLRCSPMKGHSHVYWYRQLPEEGLKFMVYLQKENIIDESGMPKERFSAEFPKEGPSILRIQQVVRGDSAAYFCASSRGIGLETQYFGPGTRLLVL.

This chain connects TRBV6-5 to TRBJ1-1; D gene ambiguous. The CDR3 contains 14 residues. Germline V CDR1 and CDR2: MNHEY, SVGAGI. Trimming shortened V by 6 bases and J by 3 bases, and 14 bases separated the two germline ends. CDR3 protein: CASSNRPHDTEAFF. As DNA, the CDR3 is TGTGCCAGCAGCAACCGCCCCCACGACACTGAAGCTTTCTTT.

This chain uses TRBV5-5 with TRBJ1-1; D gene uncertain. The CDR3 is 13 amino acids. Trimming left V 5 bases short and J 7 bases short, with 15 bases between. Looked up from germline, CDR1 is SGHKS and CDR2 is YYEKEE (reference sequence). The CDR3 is CASRPRAGNEAFF. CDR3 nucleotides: TGTGCCAGCAGGCCACGCGCGGGGAATGAAGCTTTCTTT.

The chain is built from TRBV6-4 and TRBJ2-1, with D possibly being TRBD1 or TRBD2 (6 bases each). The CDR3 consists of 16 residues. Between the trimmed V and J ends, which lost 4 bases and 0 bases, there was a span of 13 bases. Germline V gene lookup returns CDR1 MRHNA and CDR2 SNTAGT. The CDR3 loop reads CASSGGGHSSYNEQFF. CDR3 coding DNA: TGTGCCAGCAGTGGAGGGGGGCACAGCTCCTACAATGAGCAGTTCTTC.

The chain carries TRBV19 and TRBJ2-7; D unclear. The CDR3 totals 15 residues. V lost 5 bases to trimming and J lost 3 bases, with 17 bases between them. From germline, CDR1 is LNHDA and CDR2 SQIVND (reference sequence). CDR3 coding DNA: TGTGCCAGTAGTCCCCAGACGACCGTAAGCTACGAGCAGTACTTC. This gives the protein CASSPQTTVSYEQYF.

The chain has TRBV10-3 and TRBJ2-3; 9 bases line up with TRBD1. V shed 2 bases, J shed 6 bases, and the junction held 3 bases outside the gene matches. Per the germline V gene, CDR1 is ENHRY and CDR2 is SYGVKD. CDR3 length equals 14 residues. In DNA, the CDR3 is TGTGCCATCAGTGAGACGGACAGGGGTGATACGCAGTATTTT. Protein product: CAISETDRGDTQYF.

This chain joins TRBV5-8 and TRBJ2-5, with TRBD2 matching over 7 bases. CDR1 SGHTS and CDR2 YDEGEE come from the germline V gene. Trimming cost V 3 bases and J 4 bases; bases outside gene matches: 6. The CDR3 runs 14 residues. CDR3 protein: CASSSGGGGETQYF. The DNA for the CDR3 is TGTGCCAGCAGCTCGGGCGGGGGAGGAGAGACCCAGTACTTC.

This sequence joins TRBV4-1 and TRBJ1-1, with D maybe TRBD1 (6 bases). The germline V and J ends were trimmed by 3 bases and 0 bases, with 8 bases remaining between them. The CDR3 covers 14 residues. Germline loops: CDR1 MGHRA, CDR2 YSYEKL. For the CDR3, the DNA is TGCGCCAGCAGCCATCAGGGGCTGAACACTGAAGCTTTCTTT. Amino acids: CASSHQGLNTEAFF.

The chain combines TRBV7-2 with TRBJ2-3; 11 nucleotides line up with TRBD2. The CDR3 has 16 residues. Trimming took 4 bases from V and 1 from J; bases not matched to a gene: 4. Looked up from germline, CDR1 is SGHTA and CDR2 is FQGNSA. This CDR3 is CASSSELAGGTDTQYF. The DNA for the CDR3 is TGTGCCAGCAGCTCAGAACTAGCGGGGGGCACAGATACGCAGTATTTT.

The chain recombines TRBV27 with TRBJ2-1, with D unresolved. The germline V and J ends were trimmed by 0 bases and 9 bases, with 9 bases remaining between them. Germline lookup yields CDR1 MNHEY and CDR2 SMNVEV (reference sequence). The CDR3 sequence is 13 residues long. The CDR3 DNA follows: TGTGCCAGCAGTTTATCGGGCCGGACTGAGCAGTTCTTC. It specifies CASSLSGRTEQFF.

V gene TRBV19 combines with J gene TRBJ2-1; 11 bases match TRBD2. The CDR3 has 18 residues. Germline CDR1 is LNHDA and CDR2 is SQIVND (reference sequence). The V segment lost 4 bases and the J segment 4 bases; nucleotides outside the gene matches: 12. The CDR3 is CASSKTGLAATYYNEQFF. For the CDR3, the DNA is TGTGCCAGTAGTAAGACGGGACTAGCGGCTACCTATTACAATGAGCAGTTCTTC.

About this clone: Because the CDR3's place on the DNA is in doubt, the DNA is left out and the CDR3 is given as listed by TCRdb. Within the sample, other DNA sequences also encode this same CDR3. This CDR3 is CSVGQGAGEQYF. This chain uses TRBV29-1 with TRBJ2-7; TRBD1, the table's D call, was not compared with the DNA. From its first to its last residue, the CDR3 has 12 amino acids. Per germline, CDR1 SQVTM and CDR2 ANQGSEA.

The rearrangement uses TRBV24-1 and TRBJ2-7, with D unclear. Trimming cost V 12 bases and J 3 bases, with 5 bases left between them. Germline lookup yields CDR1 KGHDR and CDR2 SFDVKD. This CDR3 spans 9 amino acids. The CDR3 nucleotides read TGTGCCCCCTACTACGAGCAGTACTTC. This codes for CAPYYEQYF.

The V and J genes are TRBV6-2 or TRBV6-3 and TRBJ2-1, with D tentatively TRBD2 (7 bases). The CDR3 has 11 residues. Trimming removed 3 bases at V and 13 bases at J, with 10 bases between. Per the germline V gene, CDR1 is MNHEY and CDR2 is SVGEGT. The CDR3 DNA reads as TGTGCCAGCAGTTATCCGGGGGGCCAGTTCTTC. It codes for CASSYPGGQFF.

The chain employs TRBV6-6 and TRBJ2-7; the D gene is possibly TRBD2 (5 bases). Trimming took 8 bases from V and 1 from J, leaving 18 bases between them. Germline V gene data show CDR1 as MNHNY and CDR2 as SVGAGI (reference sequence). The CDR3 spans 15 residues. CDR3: CASGGWSGMSYEQYF. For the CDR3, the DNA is TGTGCCAGCGGTGGGTGGAGCGGTATGTCCTACGAGCAGTACTTC.

The CDR3 DNA follows: TGCGCCAGCAGCCAAGAGGGGACAGGGGTGTACGAGCAGTACTTC. Protein product: CASSQEGTGVYEQYF. The chain has TRBV4-1 and TRBJ2-7, with TRBD1 matching 10 bases. Germline trimming cut 0 bases from V and 4 bases from J; bases unmatched to any gene: 3. The CDR3 covers 15 residues. Germline lookup yields CDR1 MGHRA and CDR2 YSYEKL.

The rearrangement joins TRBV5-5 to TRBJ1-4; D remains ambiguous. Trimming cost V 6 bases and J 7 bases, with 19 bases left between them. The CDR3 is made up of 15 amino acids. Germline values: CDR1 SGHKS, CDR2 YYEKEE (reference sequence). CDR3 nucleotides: TGTGCCAGCACCCCAAACGAAAGCGCCGGTGAAAAACTGTTTTTT. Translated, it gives CASTPNESAGEKLFF.

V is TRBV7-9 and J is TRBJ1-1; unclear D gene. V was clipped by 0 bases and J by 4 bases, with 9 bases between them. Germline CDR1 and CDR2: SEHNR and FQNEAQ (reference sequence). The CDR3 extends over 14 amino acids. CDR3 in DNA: TGTGCCAGCAGCTTAGCAGGGTTGGGCACTGAAGCTTTCTTT. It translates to CASSLAGLGTEAFF.

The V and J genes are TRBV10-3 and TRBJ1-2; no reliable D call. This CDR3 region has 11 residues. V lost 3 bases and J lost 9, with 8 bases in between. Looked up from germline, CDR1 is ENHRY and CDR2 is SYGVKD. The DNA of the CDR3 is TGTGCCATCAGTGACCAGGAGAGCTACACCTTC. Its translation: CAISDQESYTF.

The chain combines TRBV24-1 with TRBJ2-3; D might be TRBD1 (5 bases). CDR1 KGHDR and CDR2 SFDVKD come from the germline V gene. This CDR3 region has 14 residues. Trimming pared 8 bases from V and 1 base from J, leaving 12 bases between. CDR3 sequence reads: CATTRQGGTDTQYF. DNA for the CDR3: TGTGCCACCACTAGGCAGGGTGGCACAGATACGCAGTATTTT.

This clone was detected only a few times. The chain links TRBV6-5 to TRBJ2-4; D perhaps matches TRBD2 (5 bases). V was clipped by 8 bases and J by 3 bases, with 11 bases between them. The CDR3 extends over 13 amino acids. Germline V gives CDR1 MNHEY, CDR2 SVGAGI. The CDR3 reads CASFDGLKNIQYF. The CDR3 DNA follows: TGTGCCAGCTTTGACGGACTCAAAAACATTCAGTACTTC.